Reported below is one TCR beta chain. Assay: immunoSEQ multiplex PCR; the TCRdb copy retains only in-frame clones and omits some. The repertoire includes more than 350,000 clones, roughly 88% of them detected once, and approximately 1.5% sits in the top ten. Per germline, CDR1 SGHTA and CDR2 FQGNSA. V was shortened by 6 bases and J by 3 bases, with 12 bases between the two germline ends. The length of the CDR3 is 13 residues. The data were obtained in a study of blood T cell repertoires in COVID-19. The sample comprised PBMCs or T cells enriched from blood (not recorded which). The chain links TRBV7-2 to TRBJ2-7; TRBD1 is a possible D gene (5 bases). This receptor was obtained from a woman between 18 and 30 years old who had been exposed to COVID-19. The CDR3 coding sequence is TGTGCCAGCAGGCCAGACAGTTTCTACGAGCAGTACTTC. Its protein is CASRPDSFYEQYF.